These 22 T cell receptor beta chains share one sample of origin, sequenced in a study of PD-1 blockade in mismatch repair-deficient tumors. The repertoire was sequenced with immunoSEQ multiplex PCR; TCRdb's copy has only in-frame clones and lacks some. The sample consists of roughly 15,000 clones, about four fifths of them appearing once. The specimen comprised PBMCs, sampled before pembrolizumab treatment. The receptors were gathered from an adult with mismatch repair-deficient cancer.

The chain links TRBV7-9 to TRBJ2-1; tentatively, D is TRBD1 (6 bases). The germline V and J ends were trimmed by 3 bases and 4 bases, with 16 bases remaining between them. The CDR3 has 16 residues. The V gene's germline CDR1 is SEHNR and CDR2 FQNEAQ (reference sequence). The CDR3 is CASSFSSGALYNEQFF. The CDR3 DNA sequence: TGTGCCAGCAGCTTTAGTTCAGGGGCTTTGTACAATGAGCAGTTCTTC.

This clone has a handful of counts. The chain has TRBV7-3 and TRBJ1-4, with 9 bases identical to TRBD1. The CDR3 contains 16 residues. The junction had 8 bases not matched to a gene; V was cut back by 4 bases and J by 5 bases. Per germline, CDR1 SGHTA and CDR2 FQGTGA. The DNA for the CDR3 is TGTGCCAGCAGCTACCCTCCGGGACAGGGAAATGAAAAACTGTTTTTT. Amino acid sequence: CASSYPPGQGNEKLFF.

This chain connects TRBV10-2 to TRBJ1-2; D is unresolved. The CDR3 spans 12 residues. Germline values: CDR1 WSHSY, CDR2 SAAADI. Trimming cost V 3 bases and J 4 bases, with 6 bases left between them. CDR3 DNA: TGCGCCAGCAGTGACGGCGCCTATGGCTACACCTTC. This gives the protein CASSDGAYGYTF.

The chain links TRBV7-9 to TRBJ2-1; D is undetermined. V was pared by 0 bases and J by 6 bases, with 12 bases between. Germline CDR1 is SEHNR and CDR2 is FQNEAQ (reference sequence). This CDR3 spans 15 amino acids. The CDR3, as DNA: TGTGCCAGCAGCTTAGCGTGGCGCGAGCGCAATGAGCAGTTCTTC. Translation: CASSLAWRERNEQFF.

V and J are TRBV5-1 and TRBJ2-7; TRBD2 matches at 8 bases. Germline trimming cut 0 bases from V and 0 bases from J; bases unmatched to any gene: 8. The CDR3 loop spans 17 amino acids. The germline gives CDR1 SGHRS, CDR2 YFSETQ. The DNA for the CDR3 is TGCGCCAGCAGCTTGGCCTATAGCGGGGCCAACTCCTACGAGCAGTACTTC. It yields the protein CASSLAYSGANSYEQYF.

The chain recombines TRBV7-6 with TRBJ1-2; D perhaps matches TRBD1 (5 bases). The ends were cut back, 0 bases at V and 8 bases at J, with 10 bases in the middle. Germline CDR1 reads SGHVS; CDR2 reads FNYEAQ. This CDR3 is built from 13 residues. CDR3 nucleotides: TGTGCCAGCAGCTTAGCGGGGGGGGACGGCTACACCTTC. Translated: CASSLAGGDGYTF.

A single count supports this clone. The CDR3 nucleotides read TGTGCCAGCAGCTTGGCGGGGGTAAACTATGGCTACACCTTC. Its protein product is CASSLAGVNYGYTF. V gene TRBV5-6 combines with J gene TRBJ1-2; possible D gene TRBD1, 5 bases. There are 14 residues in the CDR3. With 0 bases removed from V and 2 bases from J, the gap between germline ends came to 8 bases. The V gene's germline CDR1 is SGHDT and CDR2 YYEEEE.

The rearrangement uses TRBV30 and TRBJ2-6; D ambiguous. Trimming removed 0 bases at V and 4 bases at J, with 10 bases between. Germline CDR1 reads GTSNPN; CDR2 reads SVGIG (reference sequence). CDR3 length: 15 amino acids. The CDR3 region is CAWSVTLRGANVLTF. CDR3 in DNA: TGTGCCTGGAGTGTAACCCTGAGGGGGGCCAACGTCCTGACTTTC. The full variable domain, completed using reference TRBV30 and TRBJ2-6, is SQTIHQWPATLVQPVGSPLSLECTVEGTSNPNLYWYRQAAGRGLQLLFYSVGIGQISSEVPQNLSASRPQDRQFILSSKKLLLSDSGFYLCAWSVTLRGANVLTFGAGSRLTVL.

This clone was observed a single time. The V call is TRBV19, the J call TRBJ2-5; TRBD1 is a possible D gene (5 bases). The V end was cut by 9 bases, the J end by 5 bases, with 19 bases between. CDR1 and CDR2 (germline): LNHDA, SQIVND (reference sequence). The CDR3 sequence is 14 residues long. In DNA, the CDR3 is TGTGCCAGGGGGCCACCCCCGAAAGGGGAGACCCAGTACTTC. Protein product: CARGPPPKGETQYF.

The chain joins TRBV11-2 to TRBJ2-1; no reliable D call. This CDR3 has 14 residues. Germline V gives CDR1 SGHAT, CDR2 FQNNGV. Trimming cost V 1 base and J 12 bases, with 16 bases left between them. The CDR3 sequence: CASSLGLSVRRQFF. The CDR3, as DNA: TGTGCCAGCAGCTTAGGGTTATCGGTTCGTAGGCAGTTCTTC.

This chain connects TRBV2 to TRBJ2-7; possible D gene TRBD1, 5 bases. Between the trimmed V and J ends, which lost 0 bases and 3 bases, there was a span of 15 bases. Germline CDR1 is SNHLY and CDR2 is FYNNEI. The CDR3 consists of 16 residues. For the CDR3, the DNA is TGTGCCAGCAGTGAAGCCTACAGGCCACGAGGCTACGAGCAGTACTTC. This sequence encodes CASSEAYRPRGYEQYF.

This chain uses TRBV7-6 with TRBJ2-1; the match to TRBD2 covers 7 bases. After removal of 2 bases from V and 1 base from J, the junction contained 11 bases not matched to a gene. Germline CDR1 reads SGHVS; CDR2 reads FNYEAQ. The CDR3 length is 18 residues. CDR3 loop: CASSLWEGGPSSYNEQFF. The CDR3 nucleotides are TGTGCCAGCAGCTTATGGGAGGGAGGGCCTTCATCCTACAATGAGCAGTTCTTC.

V usage is TRBV7-9 and J usage is TRBJ1-3; 7 positions match TRBD1. J gave up 2 bases and V 0 bases, and 1 base lay outside the gene matches. The CDR3 has 15 amino acids. Germline V gene lookup returns CDR1 SEHNR and CDR2 FQNEAQ (reference sequence). The CDR3 reads CASSLAGGAGNTIYF. The CDR3 nucleotides are TGTGCCAGCAGCTTAGCAGGGGGCGCTGGAAACACCATATATTTT.

The rearrangement joins TRBV7-9 to TRBJ2-5, with D perhaps being TRBD1 or TRBD2 (6 bases each). CDR1 and CDR2 (germline): SEHNR, FQNEAQ (reference sequence). V was pared by 0 bases and J by 5 bases, with 10 bases between. This CDR3 region has 14 residues. CDR3 DNA: TGTGCCAGCAGCTTAGCGAGGGGGGTTGAGACCCAGTACTTC. It translates to CASSLARGVETQYF.

The chain links TRBV6-5 to TRBJ2-7, with D tentatively TRBD2 (5 bases). The CDR3 is 15 amino acids. Per the germline V gene, CDR1 is MNHEY and CDR2 is SVGAGI. Trimming stripped 4 bases from V and 1 base from J, with 14 bases between. The CDR3 DNA sequence: TGTGCCAGCAGTTCCTTCGGCGGAGGATCCTACGAGCAGTACTTC. Its protein is CASSSFGGGSYEQYF.

This clone was detected only a few times. In DNA form, the CDR3 reads TGTGCCAGTAGTATGGGACAGGGGGGCTACGAGCAGTACTTC. Translation gives CASSMGQGGYEQYF. The J gene is TRBJ2-7, the V gene TRBV19, with 11 bases lining up with TRBD1. CDR3 length: 14 residues. CDR1 is LNHDA, CDR2 SQIVND, per germline (reference sequence). V gave up 3 bases and J gave up 3 bases; unmatched junction bases: 1.

J is TRBJ1-1 and V is TRBV10-3; 7 bases fit TRBD1. Trimming took 3 bases from V and 0 from J; bases not matched to a gene: 4. The CDR3 consists of 15 residues. Germline V gene sequence: CDR1 ENHRY, CDR2 SYGVKD. The chain's CDR3 is CAISEDRALNTEAFF. The CDR3 DNA sequence: TGTGCCATCAGTGAAGACAGGGCATTGAACACTGAAGCTTTCTTT.

The chain couples TRBV6-4 to TRBJ2-7; D gene ambiguous. The CDR3 spans 14 residues. V lost 8 bases to trimming and J lost 3 bases, with 17 bases between them. CDR1 is MRHNA, CDR2 SNTAGT, per germline. The CDR3, as DNA: TGTGCCAGCCCCCCTACGGTGGCCGACTACGAGCAGTACTTC. Translation gives CASPPTVADYEQYF.

This sequence joins TRBV7-2 and TRBJ1-5; tentatively, D is TRBD1 (5 bases). Trimming stripped 5 bases from V and 3 bases from J, with 11 bases between. This CDR3 region has 14 residues. CDR1 and CDR2 (germline): SGHTA, FQGNSA. Here the CDR3 DNA reads TGTGCCAGCAGCCCCGGGACCGTCAATCAGCCCCAGCATTTT. This encodes CASSPGTVNQPQHF.

The chain carries TRBV2 and TRBJ1-5; D is possibly TRBD1 (5 bases). The CDR3 covers 15 residues. Between the trimmed V and J ends, which lost 6 bases and 3 bases, there was a span of 15 bases. CDR1 SNHLY and CDR2 FYNNEI come from the germline V gene. CDR3 loop: CASRETEMFNQPQHF. Written as DNA, the CDR3 is TGTGCCAGCAGGGAGACAGAGATGTTCAATCAGCCCCAGCATTTT.

The chain employs TRBV6-1 and TRBJ2-2, with TRBD1 matching over 8 bases. From germline, CDR1 is MNHNS and CDR2 SASEGT. V lost 2 bases to trimming and J lost 4 bases; unmatched junction nucleotides: 6. The CDR3 loop spans 16 amino acids. The DNA of the CDR3 is TGTGCCAGCAGTGAATATGGCAGGGGGCTCACCGGGGAGCTGTTTTTT. Translated, it gives CASSEYGRGLTGELFF.

The rearrangement links TRBV29-1 to TRBJ2-3; 7 positions match TRBD2. The germline gives CDR1 SQVTM, CDR2 ANQGSEA. V lost 2 bases and J lost 0; bases outside the gene matches: 5. CDR3 length equals 15 residues. For the CDR3, the DNA is TGCAGCGTTGAATTTTCTAGCGGCAGCACAGATACGCAGTATTTT. Its translation is CSVEFSSGSTDTQYF.